This T cell receptor (beta chain) emerged from a study of blood T cells in healthy people across ages. Alongside a J-beta primer mix, a sample-barcoded 5' primer served in a second PCR lasting about 6 to 11 cycles. Using its own MiXCR run on the 5' RACE reads, TCRdb lists one record per CDR3 protein. The table lists about 680,000 distinct CDR3 sequences, 45% to 50% of them singletons. This clonotype showed up many times. The V and J ends lost 0 bases and 5 bases respectively, with 14 bases between them. CDR1 and CDR2 (germline): SGHDN, FVKESK. This CDR3 spans 15 amino acids. The origin of this receptor is a woman aged 60-75 years in good health. Sequenced input: blood. The genes are TRBV14 and TRBJ2-7, with D tentatively TRBD1 (5 bases). In DNA form, the CDR3 reads TGTGCCAGCAGCCAAGATAGATCAGGGTTCGACGAGCAGTACTTC. It encodes CASSQDRSGFDEQYF.